These 13 T cell receptor beta chains were all obtained from the same sample, sequenced in a study of T cells in Graves' hyperthyroidism and ophthalmopathy. Regions amplified from RNA transcripts were the TCR beta CDR3 regions. During a first-round RT-PCR of the TCR CDR3, the HTBI primer set was used. TCRdb independently ran MiXCR on the multiplex PCR reads; one entry per CDR3 protein. Found here are about 600,000 distinct CDR3 sequences, approximately 16% of them singletons; the top ten hold around 3.3%. Sequenced sample: blood. The receptors derive from a woman in her thirties or forties with Graves' ophthalmopathy.

The chain recombines TRBV12-3 or TRBV12-4 with TRBJ2-1; the D gene is possibly TRBD2 (8 bases). Trimming took 6 bases from V and 3 from J, leaving 24 bases between them. The CDR3 sequence is 18 residues long. This CDR3 is CASSPRGSSGGLYNEQFF. In DNA form, the CDR3 reads TGTGCCAGCAGCCCCAGGGGGTCGAGCGGGGGTCTCTACAATGAGCAGTTCTTC.

The rearrangement joins TRBV20-1 to TRBJ2-7, with TRBD1 matching 8 bases. The CDR3 has 16 residues. The junction had 8 bases not matched to a gene; V was cut back by 0 bases and J by 1 base. Germline V gene lookup returns CDR1 DFQATT and CDR2 SNEGSKA (reference sequence). The CDR3 is CSARDEETGVSYEQYF. The CDR3 DNA follows: TGCAGTGCTAGAGATGAGGAGACAGGGGTTTCCTACGAGCAGTACTTC.

This clonotype came up many times. V and J are TRBV11-2 and TRBJ2-2; D is uncertain. Between the trimmed V and J ends, which lost 5 bases and 6 bases, there was a span of 16 bases. The CDR3 contains 15 residues. Germline lookup yields CDR1 SGHAT and CDR2 FQNNGV. CDR3 residues: CASSKANPVPGELFF. The CDR3 nucleotides are TGTGCCAGCAGCAAGGCCAACCCTGTACCCGGGGAGCTGTTTTTT.

The V gene is TRBV6-1, the J gene TRBJ1-6; D call uncertain. The length of the CDR3 is 14 residues. Trimming cost V 0 bases and J 5 bases, with 5 bases left between them. Germline values: CDR1 MNHNS, CDR2 SASEGT. CDR3 sequence (DNA): TGTGCCAGCAGTGAAGCGGCAGATAATTCACCCCTCCACTTT. This translates into CASSEAADNSPLHF.

J is TRBJ2-1 and V is TRBV20-1, with 10 positions matching TRBD2. Per germline, CDR1 DFQATT and CDR2 SNEGSKA (reference sequence). V was pared by 0 bases and J by 7 bases, with 6 bases of the junction left unmatched. The CDR3 runs to 15 residues. The CDR3 here is CSARDVASGSNEQFF. The DNA for the CDR3 is TGCAGTGCTAGAGATGTGGCTAGCGGGAGTAATGAGCAGTTCTTC.

This clonotype was found many times. The CDR3, as DNA: TGTGCCAGCAGTTTGTCTAGCGGGGGGGGAGATACGCAGTATTTT. This gives the protein CASSLSSGGGDTQYF. J is TRBJ2-3 and V is TRBV12-3 or TRBV12-4; 12 positions match TRBD2. V was clipped by 3 bases and J by 5 bases; unmatched bases: 3. This CDR3 region has 15 residues.

This clonotype was counted many times. The chain uses TRBV28 and TRBJ2-7; 11 bases are shared with TRBD1. The CDR3 spans 15 residues. In germline, CDR1 is MDHEN, CDR2 SYDVKM. J lost 7 bases, V lost 4 bases, and 9 bases had no gene match. The CDR3 loop is CASSSAGQGAWEQYF. The DNA for the CDR3 is TGTGCCAGCAGTTCTGCCGGACAGGGGGCCTGGGAGCAGTACTTC. The variable domain in full, with the rest retrieved from reference TRBV28 and TRBJ2-7, is DVKVTQSSRYLVKRTGEKVFLECVQDMDHENMFWYRQDPGLGLRLIYFSYDVKMKEKGDIPEGYSVSREKKERFSLILESASTNQTSMYLCASSSAGQGAWEQYFGPGTRLTVT.

This clonotype was seen many times. The chain employs TRBV2 and TRBJ1-6, with D uncertain. Deletions cut 3 bases from V and 8 bases from J, with 14 bases between. The germline gives CDR1 SNHLY, CDR2 FYNNEI. This CDR3 contains 15 residues. CDR3 sequence reads: CASSDGVYSDSPLHF. The CDR3 bases are TGTGCCAGCAGTGATGGGGTTTATTCGGATTCACCCCTCCACTTT.

This clonotype turned up a few times. This chain connects TRBV6-1 to TRBJ1-1; possible D gene TRBD1, 5 bases. Germline V CDR1 and CDR2: MNHNS, SASEGT. V lost 7 bases and J 1 base, leaving 10 bases between the germline ends. This CDR3 has 13 residues. The CDR3 sequence: CASKTAPNTEAFF. As DNA, the CDR3 is TGTGCCAGCAAGACAGCACCGAACACTGAAGCTTTCTTT.

This clonotype has just a few counts. This rearrangement joins TRBV19 to TRBJ2-5; 14 bases map to TRBD2. V trimming: 4 bases; J trimming: 6 bases; junction bases outside the gene matches: 4. Germline values: CDR1 LNHDA, CDR2 SQIVND (reference sequence). The CDR3 has 15 amino acids. The CDR3 reads CASSTGTSGRKTQYF. The CDR3 bases are TGTGCCAGTAGTACGGGGACTAGCGGGAGAAAGACCCAGTACTTC.

This clonotype was counted a few times. In DNA form, the CDR3 reads TGTGCCAGCAGCGTCCCCACCGGGGAGCTGTTTTTT. Protein: CASSVPTGELFF. The rearrangement uses TRBV6-1 and TRBJ2-2; D uncertain. CDR1 is MNHNS and CDR2 is SASEGT in the germline V gene. The CDR3 spans 12 residues. Between the trimmed V and J ends, which lost 6 bases and 4 bases, there was a span of 6 bases.

This clonotype was observed many times. The V call is TRBV11-2, the J call TRBJ2-4; D possibly uses TRBD1 or TRBD2 (6 bases each). V lost 1 base and J lost 1, with 14 bases in between. CDR1 is SGHAT, CDR2 FQNNGV, per germline. The CDR3 consists of 17 residues. The CDR3 spells CASSLGPGATAKNIQYF. The CDR3 region has the DNA TGTGCCAGCAGCTTAGGGCCGGGGGCGACGGCCAAAAACATTCAGTACTTC.

The genes are TRBV2 and TRBJ1-2, with TRBD1 identical over 7 bases. CDR1 is SNHLY, CDR2 FYNNEI, per germline. The J segment lost 4 bases and the V segment lost 9 bases, leaving 5 bases of the junction unmatched. This CDR3 has 12 amino acids. The CDR3 spells CARHRGGYGYTF. CDR3 sequence (DNA): TGTGCCAGGCACAGGGGAGGCTATGGCTACACCTTC.